The clone carrying this T cell receptor (beta chain) was counted a few times. The antigen remains unidentified. PBMCs were obtained from 9 to 10 ml fresh peripheral blood. Germline CDR1 GTSNPN, CDR2 SVGIG (reference sequence). This CDR3 has 12 residues. Trimming left V 2 bases short and J 13 bases short, with 14 bases between. TCR beta CDR3 region amplification was performed from RNA transcripts. Using the HTBI primer set, a first-round RT-PCR was run on the TCR CDR3. Each CDR3 protein is one row after TCRdb ran MiXCR on the multiplex PCR reads. The data hold 550,000 to 850,000 distinct CDR3 sequences, with around 19% observed a single time. This entry is derived from a study of T cells in Graves' hyperthyroidism and ophthalmopathy. Study results and limitations: Separating ophthalmopathy from stable hyperthyroidism was achieved by a 13 V-J model.

The specimen sequenced was blood. The sequence derives from a woman between 50 and 59 years old with Graves' hyperthyroidism that later progressed to Graves' ophthalmopathy. V gene TRBV30 combines with J gene TRBJ2-2; D is unresolved. In nucleotides, the CDR3 is TGTGCCTGGAGTACGGTTATCGGGCTGCTGTTTTTT. This codes for CAWSTVIGLLFF.